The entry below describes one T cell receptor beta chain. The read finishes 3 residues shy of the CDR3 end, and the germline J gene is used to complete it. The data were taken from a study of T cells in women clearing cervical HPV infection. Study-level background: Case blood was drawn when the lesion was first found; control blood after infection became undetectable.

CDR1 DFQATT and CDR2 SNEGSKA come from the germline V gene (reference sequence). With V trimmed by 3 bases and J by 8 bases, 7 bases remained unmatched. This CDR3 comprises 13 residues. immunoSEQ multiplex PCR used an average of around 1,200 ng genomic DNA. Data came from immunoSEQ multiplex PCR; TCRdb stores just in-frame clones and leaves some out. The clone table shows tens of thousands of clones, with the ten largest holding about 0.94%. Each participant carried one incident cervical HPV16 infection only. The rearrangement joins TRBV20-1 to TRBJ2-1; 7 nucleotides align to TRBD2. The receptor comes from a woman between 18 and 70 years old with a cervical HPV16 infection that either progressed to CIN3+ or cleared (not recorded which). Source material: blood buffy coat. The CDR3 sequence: CSASDGGYDEQFF. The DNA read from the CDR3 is TGCAGTGCTAGTGACGGGGGGTACGATGAG.